Listed here are 2 T cell receptor beta chains from one sample, sequenced in a study of OX40 agonist ivuxolimab in advanced cancers. Measured with immunoSEQ multiplex PCR; TCRdb has only the in-frame clones, and not every one. The repertoire holds 35,000 to 45,000 clones, with over 60% as singletons. The sample in question was CD4+ or CD8+ T cells sorted from blood, obtained in a trial of the OX40 agonist ivuxolimab. The receptors derive from an adult with an advanced solid tumor such as melanoma, head and neck, liver or kidney cancer.

This clone has a handful of counts. This chain uses TRBV5-1 with TRBJ2-1, with 7 nucleotides matching TRBD2. The CDR3 covers 14 residues. The junction had 6 bases not matched to a gene; V was cut back by 9 bases and J by 0 bases. From germline, CDR1 is SGHRS and CDR2 YFSETQ. Written as DNA, the CDR3 is TGCGCCACCCAGCGGGATAGCTCCTACAATGAGCAGTTCTTC. Translated, it gives CATQRDSSYNEQFF.

The chain links TRBV2 to TRBJ2-5; TRBD1 aligns across 7 bases. The J call may be incorrect, as the DNA end agrees better with TRBJ2-7. In germline, CDR1 is SNHLY, CDR2 FYNNEI. This CDR3 spans 15 amino acids. DNA of the CDR3: TGTGCCAGCAGGCCCGACAGGGATAGTTCCTACGAGCAGTACTTC. This codes for CASRPDRDSSYEQYF.